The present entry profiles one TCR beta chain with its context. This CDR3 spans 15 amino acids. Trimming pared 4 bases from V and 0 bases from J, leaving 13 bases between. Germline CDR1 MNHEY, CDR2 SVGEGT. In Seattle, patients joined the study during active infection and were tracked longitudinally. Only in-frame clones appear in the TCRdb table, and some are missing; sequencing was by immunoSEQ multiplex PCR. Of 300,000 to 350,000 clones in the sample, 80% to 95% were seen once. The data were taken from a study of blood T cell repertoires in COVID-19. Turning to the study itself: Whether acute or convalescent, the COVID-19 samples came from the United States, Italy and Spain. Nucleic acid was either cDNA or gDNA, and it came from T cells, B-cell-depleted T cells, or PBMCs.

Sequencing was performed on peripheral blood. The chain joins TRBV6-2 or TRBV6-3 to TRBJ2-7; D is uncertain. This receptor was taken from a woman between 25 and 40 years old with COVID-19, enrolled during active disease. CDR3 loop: CASSSEREHSYEQYF. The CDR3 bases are TGTGCCAGCAGTTCAGAGCGAGAACACTCCTACGAGCAGTACTTC.